This T cell receptor (beta chain) derives from a study of blood T cell repertoires in COVID-19. The overall study: Recovered participants had two consecutive negative NP/OP PCR tests, healthcare professional clearance, or symptom resolution. PBMCs, B-cell-depleted T cells, or T cells were the source of the cDNA or gDNA that made up the material.

Here immunoSEQ multiplex PCR was the method, and the copy in TCRdb shows in-frame clones only, minus some. Counted here are under 300,000 clones, roughly 91% occurring once; the ten biggest clones make up approximately 2%. Which cohort a participant joined came from the clinical history participants gave. CDR3 length: 13 amino acids. With 5 bases clipped from V and 12 bases from J, the junction kept 3 bases outside the gene matches. CDR1 and CDR2 from the germline V gene are SGHTA and FQGTGA. The sample taken for sequencing was PBMCs or T cells enriched from blood (not recorded which). The J gene is TRBJ2-1, the V gene TRBV7-3; 14 positions match TRBD2. This receptor was taken from a woman aged 55-70 years in a cohort exposed to, infected with or recovered from COVID-19 (not recorded which). The CDR3 DNA is TGTGCCAGCAGCGGGGGACTAGCGGGAGCGCAGTTCTTC. It is translated as CASSGGLAGAQFF.